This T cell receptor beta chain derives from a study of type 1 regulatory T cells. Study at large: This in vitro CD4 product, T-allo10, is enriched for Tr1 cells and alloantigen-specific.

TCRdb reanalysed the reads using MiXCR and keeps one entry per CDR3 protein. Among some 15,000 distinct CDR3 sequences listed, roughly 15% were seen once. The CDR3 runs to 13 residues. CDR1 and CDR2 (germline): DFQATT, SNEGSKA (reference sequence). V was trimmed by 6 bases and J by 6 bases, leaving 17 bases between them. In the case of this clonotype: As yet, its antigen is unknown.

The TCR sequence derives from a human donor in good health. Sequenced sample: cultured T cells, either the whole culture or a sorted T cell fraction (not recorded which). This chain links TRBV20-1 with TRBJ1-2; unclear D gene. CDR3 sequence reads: CSARWELVNGYTF. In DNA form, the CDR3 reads TGCAGTGCCCGCTGGGAACTCGTGAATGGCTACACCTTC.